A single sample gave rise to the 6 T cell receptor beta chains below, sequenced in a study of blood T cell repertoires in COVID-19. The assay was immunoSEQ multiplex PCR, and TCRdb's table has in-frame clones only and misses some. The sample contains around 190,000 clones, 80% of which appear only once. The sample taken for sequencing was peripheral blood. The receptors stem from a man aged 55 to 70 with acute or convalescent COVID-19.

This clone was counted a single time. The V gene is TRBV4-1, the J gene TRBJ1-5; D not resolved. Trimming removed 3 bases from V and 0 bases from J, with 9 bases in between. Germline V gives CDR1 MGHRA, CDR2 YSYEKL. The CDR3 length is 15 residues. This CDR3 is CASSQGVYSNQPQHF. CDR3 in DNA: TGCGCCAGCAGCCAGGGCGTTTATAGCAATCAGCCCCAGCATTTT.

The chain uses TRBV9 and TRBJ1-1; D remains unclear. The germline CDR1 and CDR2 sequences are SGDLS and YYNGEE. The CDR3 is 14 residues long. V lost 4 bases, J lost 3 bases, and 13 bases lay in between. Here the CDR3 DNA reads TGTGCCAGCAGCCCGGAGGGAGGGTACACTGAAGCTTTCTTT. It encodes CASSPEGGYTEAFF.

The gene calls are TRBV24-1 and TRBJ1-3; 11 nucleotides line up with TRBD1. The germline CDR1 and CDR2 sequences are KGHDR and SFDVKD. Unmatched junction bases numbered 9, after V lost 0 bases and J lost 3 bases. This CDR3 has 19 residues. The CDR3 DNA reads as TGTGCCACCAGTGATTTGGTTAAGGGACAGGGGGACCTTGGAAACACCATATATTTT. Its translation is CATSDLVKGQGDLGNTIYF.

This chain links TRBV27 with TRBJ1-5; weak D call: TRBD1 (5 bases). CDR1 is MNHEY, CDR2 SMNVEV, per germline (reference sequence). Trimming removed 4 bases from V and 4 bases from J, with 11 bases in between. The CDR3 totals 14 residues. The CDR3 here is CASSSQGGNQPQHF. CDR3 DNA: TGTGCCAGCAGTTCCCAGGGTGGGAATCAGCCCCAGCATTTT.

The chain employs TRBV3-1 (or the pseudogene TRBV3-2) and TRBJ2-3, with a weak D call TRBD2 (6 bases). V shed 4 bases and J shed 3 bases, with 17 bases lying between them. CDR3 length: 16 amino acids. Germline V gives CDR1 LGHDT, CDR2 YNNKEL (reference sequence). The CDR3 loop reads CASSRDFGGGTDTQYF. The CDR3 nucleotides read TGTGCCAGCAGCCGGGACTTCGGGGGTGGGACAGATACGCAGTATTTT.

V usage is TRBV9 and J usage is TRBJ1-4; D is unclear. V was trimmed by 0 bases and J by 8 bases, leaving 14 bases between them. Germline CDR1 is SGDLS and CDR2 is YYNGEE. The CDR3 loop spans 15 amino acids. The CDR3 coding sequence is TGTGCCAGCAGCGTAGCAGGCAGGTTCGGAGAAAAACTGTTTTTT. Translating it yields CASSVAGRFGEKLFF.